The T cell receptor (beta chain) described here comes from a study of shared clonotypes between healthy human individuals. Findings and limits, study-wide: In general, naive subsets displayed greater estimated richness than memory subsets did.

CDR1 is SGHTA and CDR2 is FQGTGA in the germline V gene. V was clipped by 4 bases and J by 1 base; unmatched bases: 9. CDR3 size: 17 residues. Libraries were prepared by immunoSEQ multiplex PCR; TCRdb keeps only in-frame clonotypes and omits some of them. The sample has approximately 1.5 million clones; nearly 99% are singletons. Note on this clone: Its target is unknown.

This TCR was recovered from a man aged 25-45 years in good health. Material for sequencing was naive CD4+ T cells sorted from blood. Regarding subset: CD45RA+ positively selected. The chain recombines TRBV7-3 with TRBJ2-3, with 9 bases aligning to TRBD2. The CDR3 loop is CASSYFASGVRTDTQYF. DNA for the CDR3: TGTGCCAGCAGCTACTTTGCTAGCGGGGTTCGCACAGATACGCAGTATTTT. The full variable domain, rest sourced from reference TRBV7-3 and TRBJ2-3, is GAGVSQTPSNKVTEKGKYVELRCDPISGHTALYWYRQSLGQGPEFLIYFQGTGAADDSGLPNDRFFAVRPEGSVSTLKIQRTERGDSAVYLCASSYFASGVRTDTQYFGPGTRLTVL.